This passage covers 8 T cell receptor beta chains from one sample sequenced in a study of blood T cell repertoires in COVID-19. Clones were sequenced by immunoSEQ multiplex PCR, and TCRdb holds only the in-frame ones, with some missing. This table holds roughly 170,000 clones, 60% to 85% found once. The specimen was peripheral blood. These receptors were collected from a woman aged 60-70 years with COVID-19, enrolled during active disease.

The rearrangement links TRBV7-9 to TRBJ2-5; TRBD2 agrees at 8 bases. This CDR3 spans 15 amino acids. Germline V gives CDR1 SEHNR, CDR2 FQNEAQ (reference sequence). The trim removed 7 bases at V and 2 bases at J, leaving 9 bases unmatched. For the CDR3, the DNA is TGTGCCAGCACGACACCCAGCGGGGGTCAAGAGACCCAGTACTTC. Its protein is CASTTPSGGQETQYF. Supplemented by reference TRBV7-9 and TRBJ2-5, the full variable domain reads DTGVSQNPRHKITKRGQNVTFRCDPISEHNRLYWYRQTLGQGPEFLTYFQNEAQLEKSRLLSDRFSAERPKGSFSTLEIQRTEQGDSAMYLCASTTPSGGQETQYFGPGTRLLVL.

This clone was observed many times. The genes are TRBV30 and TRBJ2-7; D might be TRBD2 (5 bases). This CDR3 spans 12 amino acids. With 5 bases removed from V and 7 bases from J, the gap between germline ends came to 15 bases. In germline, CDR1 is GTSNPN, CDR2 SVGIG (reference sequence). CDR3 coding DNA: TGTGCCTGGGGCCTTGGACGGGGTGAGCAGTACTTC. Its translation is CAWGLGRGEQYF.

V and J are TRBV18 and TRBJ2-5, with TRBD1 identical over 7 bases. The germline V gene has CDR1 KGHSH and CDR2 LQKENI. The CDR3 extends over 15 amino acids. V gave up 2 bases and J gave up 1 base; unmatched junction bases: 4. CDR3 sequence: CASSPNRGPQETQYF. For the CDR3, the DNA is TGTGCCAGCTCACCAAACAGGGGTCCCCAAGAGACCCAGTACTTC.

The chain employs TRBV6-1 and TRBJ2-7; TRBD1 aligns across 7 bases. The germline V gene has CDR1 MNHNS and CDR2 SASEGT. The length of the CDR3 is 15 residues. V lost 3 bases to trimming and J lost 4 bases; unmatched junction nucleotides: 9. CDR3 nucleotides: TGTGCCAGCAGTGACCCCCGGGACAGCGTTTACGAGCAGTACGTC. This encodes CASSDPRDSVYEQYV.

The chain combines TRBV9 with TRBJ2-7; D is ambiguous. This CDR3 is 15 amino acids long. Germline V gives CDR1 SGDLS, CDR2 YYNGEE. Trimming took 0 bases from V and 2 from J, leaving 12 bases between them. The CDR3, as DNA: TGTGCCAGCAGCGTAGATGGCACAAACACCTACGAGCAGTACTTC. Its protein product is CASSVDGTNTYEQYF.

The J gene is TRBJ2-6, the V gene TRBV28; weak D call: TRBD2 (6 bases). This CDR3 comprises 19 residues. The germline V gene encodes CDR1 MDHEN and CDR2 SYDVKM. Trimming cost V 3 bases and J 0 bases, with 18 bases left between them. CDR3 sequence: CASSLPRGTGASGANVLTF. The CDR3 DNA sequence: TGTGCCAGCAGTTTGCCTAGAGGGACTGGGGCCTCTGGGGCCAACGTCCTGACTTTC.

The genes are TRBV5-1 and TRBJ2-7, with 8 bases aligning to TRBD1. After removal of 2 bases from V and 6 bases from J, the junction contained 4 bases not matched to a gene. Germline V lookup: CDR1 SGHRS, CDR2 YFSETQ. The length of the CDR3 is 13 residues. CDR3 sequence (DNA): TGCGCCAGCAGCTTTTTTACAGGGGGCGAGCAGTACGTC. Translation: CASSFFTGGEQYV.

This clone was found a few times. This sequence joins TRBV19 and TRBJ1-5; 8 bases align to TRBD1. Germline-derived CDR1 and CDR2 are LNHDA and SQIVND (reference sequence). Trimming cost V 4 bases and J 7 bases; bases outside gene matches: 9. The CDR3 length is 15 residues. The CDR3 DNA reads as TGTGCCAGTAGTAGGGGGACAGGACAAGGCCAGCCCCAGCATTTT. It is translated as CASSRGTGQGQPQHF.